This TCR beta chain was captured by sequencing in a study of shared clonotypes between healthy human individuals. The method was immunoSEQ multiplex PCR; TCRdb's version includes in-frame clones alone and lacks a portion of them. The sample includes hundreds of thousands of clones, around 72% of them seen just once. This CDR3 has 14 amino acids. V dropped 1 base and J dropped 0 bases, with 7 bases sitting between them. CDR1 and CDR2 (germline): SGHDN, FVKESK. This TCR came from a woman aged 25-40 years in good health. The chain is built from TRBV14 and TRBJ2-7; D unclear. The sequenced sample was memory CD4+ T cells sorted from blood. Subset here: CD45RA-negative fraction. The CDR3 spells CASSQAGISYEQYF. For the CDR3, the DNA is TGTGCCAGCAGCCAAGCCGGAATCTCCTACGAGCAGTACTTC.